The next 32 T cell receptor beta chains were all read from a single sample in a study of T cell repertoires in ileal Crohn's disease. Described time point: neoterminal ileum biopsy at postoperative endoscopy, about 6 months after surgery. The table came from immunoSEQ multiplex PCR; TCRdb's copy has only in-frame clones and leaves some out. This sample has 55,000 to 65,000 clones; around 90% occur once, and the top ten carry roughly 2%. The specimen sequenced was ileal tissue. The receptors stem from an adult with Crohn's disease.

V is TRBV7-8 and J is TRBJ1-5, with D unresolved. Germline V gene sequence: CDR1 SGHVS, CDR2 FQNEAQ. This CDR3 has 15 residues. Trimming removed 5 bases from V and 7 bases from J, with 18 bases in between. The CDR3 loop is CASSPIRAGGQPQHF. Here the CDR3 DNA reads TGTGCCAGCAGCCCAATCCGGGCTGGCGGGCAGCCCCAGCATTTT.

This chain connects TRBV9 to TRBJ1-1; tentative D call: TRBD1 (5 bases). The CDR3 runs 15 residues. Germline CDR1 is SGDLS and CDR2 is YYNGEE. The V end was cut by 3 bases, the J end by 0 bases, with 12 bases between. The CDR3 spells CASSGRRGMNTEAFF. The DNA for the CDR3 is TGTGCCAGCAGCGGAAGGAGGGGAATGAACACTGAAGCTTTCTTT.

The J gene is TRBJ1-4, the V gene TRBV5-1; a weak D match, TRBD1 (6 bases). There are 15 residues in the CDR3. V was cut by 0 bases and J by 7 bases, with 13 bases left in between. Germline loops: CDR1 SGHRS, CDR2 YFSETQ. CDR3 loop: CASSLGGQQSEKLFF. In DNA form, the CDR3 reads TGCGCCAGCAGCTTGGGAGGACAGCAAAGTGAAAAACTGTTTTTT.

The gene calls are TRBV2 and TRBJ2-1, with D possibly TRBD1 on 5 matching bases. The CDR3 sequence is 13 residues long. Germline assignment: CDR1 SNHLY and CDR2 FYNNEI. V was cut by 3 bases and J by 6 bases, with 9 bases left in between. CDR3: CASSDGRGNEQFF. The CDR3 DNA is TGTGCCAGCAGTGATGGTAGGGGCAATGAGCAGTTCTTC.

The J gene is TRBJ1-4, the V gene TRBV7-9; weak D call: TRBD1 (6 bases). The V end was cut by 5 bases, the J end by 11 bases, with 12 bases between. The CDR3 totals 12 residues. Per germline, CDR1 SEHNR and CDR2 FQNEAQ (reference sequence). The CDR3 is CASSGTPNKLFF. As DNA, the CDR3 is TGTGCCAGCAGCGGGACACCTAATAAACTGTTTTTT. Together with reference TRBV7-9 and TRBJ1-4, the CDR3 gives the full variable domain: DTGVSQNPRHKITKRGQNVTFRCDPISEHNRLYWYRQTLGQGPEFLTYFQNEAQLEKSRLLSDRFSAERPKGSFSTLEIQRTEQGDSAMYLCASSGTPNKLFFGSGTQLSVL.

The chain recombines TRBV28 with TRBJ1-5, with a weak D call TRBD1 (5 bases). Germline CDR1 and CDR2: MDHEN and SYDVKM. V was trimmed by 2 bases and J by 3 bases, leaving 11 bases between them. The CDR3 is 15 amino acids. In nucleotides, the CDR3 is TGTGCCAGCAGTTTAGGCGGGACTAACAATCAGCCCCAGCATTTT. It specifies CASSLGGTNNQPQHF. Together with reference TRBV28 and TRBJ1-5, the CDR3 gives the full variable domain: DVKVTQSSRYLVKRTGEKVFLECVQDMDHENMFWYRQDPGLGLRLIYFSYDVKMKEKGDIPEGYSVSREKKERFSLILESASTNQTSMYLCASSLGGTNNQPQHFGDGTRLSIL.

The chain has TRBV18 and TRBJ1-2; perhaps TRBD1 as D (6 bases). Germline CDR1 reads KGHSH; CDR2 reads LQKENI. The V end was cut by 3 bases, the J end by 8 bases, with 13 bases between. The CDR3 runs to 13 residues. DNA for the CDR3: TGTGCCAGCTCACCCGCGGACAGACAAGGCTACACCTTC. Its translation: CASSPADRQGYTF.

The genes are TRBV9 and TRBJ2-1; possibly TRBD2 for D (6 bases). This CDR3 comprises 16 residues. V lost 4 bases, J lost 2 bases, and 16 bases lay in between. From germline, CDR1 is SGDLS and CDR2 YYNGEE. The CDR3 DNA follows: TGTGCCAGCAGCCCGAAGTCCCCTAGCGCCTACAATGAGCAGTTCTTC. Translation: CASSPKSPSAYNEQFF.

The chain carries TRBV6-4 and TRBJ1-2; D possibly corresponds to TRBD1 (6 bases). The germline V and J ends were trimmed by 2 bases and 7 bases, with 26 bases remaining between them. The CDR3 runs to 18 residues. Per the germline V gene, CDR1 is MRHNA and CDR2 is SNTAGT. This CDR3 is CASSDPNIRTQGLGGYTF. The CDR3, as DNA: TGTGCCAGCAGTGACCCGAACATTCGGACCCAGGGGTTGGGTGGCTACACCTTC.

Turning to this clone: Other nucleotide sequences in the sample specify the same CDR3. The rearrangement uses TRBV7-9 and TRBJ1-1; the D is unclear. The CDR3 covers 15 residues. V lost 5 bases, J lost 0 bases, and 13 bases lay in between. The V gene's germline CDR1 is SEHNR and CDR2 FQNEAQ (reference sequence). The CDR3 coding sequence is TGTGCCAGCAGCCGGGATCGGTCCCTGAACACTGAAGCTTTCTTT. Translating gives CASSRDRSLNTEAFF.

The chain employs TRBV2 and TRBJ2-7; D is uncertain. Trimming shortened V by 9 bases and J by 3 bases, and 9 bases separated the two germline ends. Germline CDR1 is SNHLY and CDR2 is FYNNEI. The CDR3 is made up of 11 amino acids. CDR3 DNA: TGTGCCAGTCTAGTCGGCTACGAGCAGTACGTC. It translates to CASLVGYEQYV.

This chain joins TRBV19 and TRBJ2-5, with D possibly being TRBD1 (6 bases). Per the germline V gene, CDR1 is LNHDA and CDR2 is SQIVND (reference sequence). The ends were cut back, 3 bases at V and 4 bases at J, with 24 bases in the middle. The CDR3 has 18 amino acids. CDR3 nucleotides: TGTGCCAGTAGTATCTTTATTGGGCGGACAGCACCCCGAGAGACCCAGTACTTC. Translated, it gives CASSIFIGRTAPRETQYF.

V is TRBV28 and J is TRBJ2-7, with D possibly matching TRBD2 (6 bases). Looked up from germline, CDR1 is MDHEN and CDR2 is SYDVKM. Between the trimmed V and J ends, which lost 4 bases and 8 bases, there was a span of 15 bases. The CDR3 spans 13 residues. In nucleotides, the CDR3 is TGTGCCAGCAGTTCCCTCAGGACTACGAAGCAGTACGTC. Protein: CASSSLRTTKQYV.

Here the CDR3 reads CASSILWGVEGYTF. The CDR3 DNA sequence: TGTGCCAGTAGTATACTCTGGGGCGTCGAAGGCTACACCTTC. The chain recombines TRBV19 with TRBJ1-2, with a possible D match to TRBD1 (5 bases). CDR1 LNHDA and CDR2 SQIVND come from the germline V gene (reference sequence). V dropped 2 bases and J dropped 8 bases, with 15 bases sitting between them. This CDR3 is 14 amino acids long.

The CDR3 coding sequence is TGTGCCAGCAGCGTAGAGTTGTGGGACAGCTCTGGAAACACCATATATTTT. Translated, it gives CASSVELWDSSGNTIYF. The rearrangement joins TRBV9 to TRBJ1-3; 7 nucleotides line up with TRBD1. The CDR3 spans 17 residues. Germline-derived CDR1 and CDR2 are SGDLS and YYNGEE. V trimming: 0 bases; J trimming: 0 bases; junction bases outside the gene matches: 6.

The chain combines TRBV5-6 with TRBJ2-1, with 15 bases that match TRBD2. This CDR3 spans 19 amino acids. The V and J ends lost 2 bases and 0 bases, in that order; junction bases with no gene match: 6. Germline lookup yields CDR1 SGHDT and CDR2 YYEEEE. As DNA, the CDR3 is TGTGCCAGCAGCTTAATCGGACTAGCGGGGGGGAGCTCCTACAATGAGCAGTTCTTC. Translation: CASSLIGLAGGSSYNEQFF. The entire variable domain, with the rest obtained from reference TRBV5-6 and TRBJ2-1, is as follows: DAGVTQSPTHLIKTRGQQVTLRCSPKSGHDTVSWYQQALGQGPQFIFQYYEEEERQRGNFPDRFSGHQFPNYSSELNVNALLLGDSALYLCASSLIGLAGGSSYNEQFFGPGTRLTVL.

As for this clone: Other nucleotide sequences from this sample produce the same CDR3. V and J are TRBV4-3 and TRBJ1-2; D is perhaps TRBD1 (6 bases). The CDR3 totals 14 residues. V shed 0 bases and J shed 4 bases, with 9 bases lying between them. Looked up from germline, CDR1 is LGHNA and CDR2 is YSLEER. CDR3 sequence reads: CASSQETGPYGYTF. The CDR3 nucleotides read TGCGCCAGCAGCCAAGAGACAGGTCCCTATGGCTACACCTTC.

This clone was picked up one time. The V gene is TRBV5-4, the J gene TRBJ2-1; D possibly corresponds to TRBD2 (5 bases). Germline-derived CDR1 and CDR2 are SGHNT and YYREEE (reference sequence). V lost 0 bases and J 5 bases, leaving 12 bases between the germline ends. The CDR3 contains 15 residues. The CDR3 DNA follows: TGTGCCAGCAGCTTGGGAGCTAACGGGGACAATGAGCAGTTCTTC. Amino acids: CASSLGANGDNEQFF.

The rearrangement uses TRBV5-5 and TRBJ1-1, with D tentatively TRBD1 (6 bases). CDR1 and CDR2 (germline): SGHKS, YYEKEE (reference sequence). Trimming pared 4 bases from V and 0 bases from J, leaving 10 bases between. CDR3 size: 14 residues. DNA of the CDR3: TGTGCCAGCAGCCCCGGACAGATGAACACTGAAGCTTTCTTT. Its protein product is CASSPGQMNTEAFF. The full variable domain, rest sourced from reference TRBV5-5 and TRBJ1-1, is DAGVTQSPTHLIKTRGQQVTLRCSPISGHKSVSWYQQVLGQGPQFIFQYYEKEERGRGNFPDRFSARQFPNYSSELNVNALLLGDSALYLCASSPGQMNTEAFFGQGTRLTVV.

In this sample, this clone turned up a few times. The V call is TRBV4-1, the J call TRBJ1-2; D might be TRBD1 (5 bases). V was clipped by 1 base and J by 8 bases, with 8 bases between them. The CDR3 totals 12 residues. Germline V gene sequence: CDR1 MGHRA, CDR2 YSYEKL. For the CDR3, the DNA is TGCGCCAGCAGCCAAGCTGGGGGGGGCTACACCTTC. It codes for CASSQAGGGYTF.

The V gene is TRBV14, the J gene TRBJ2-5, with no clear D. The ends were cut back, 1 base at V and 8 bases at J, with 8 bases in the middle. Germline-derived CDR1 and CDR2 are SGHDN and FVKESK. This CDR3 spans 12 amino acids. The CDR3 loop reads CASSQVGSTQYF. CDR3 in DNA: TGTGCCAGCAGCCAAGTGGGTAGCACCCAGTACTTC.

Here the CDR3 reads CASSETGNNSPLHF. The CDR3 DNA follows: TGTGCCAGCAGTGAAACAGGGAACAATTCACCCCTCCACTTT. The chain is built from TRBV28 and TRBJ1-6; weak D call: TRBD1 (6 bases). The CDR3 loop spans 14 amino acids. Trimming left V 5 bases short and J 7 bases short, with 12 bases between. Germline V gene lookup returns CDR1 MDHEN and CDR2 SYDVKM.

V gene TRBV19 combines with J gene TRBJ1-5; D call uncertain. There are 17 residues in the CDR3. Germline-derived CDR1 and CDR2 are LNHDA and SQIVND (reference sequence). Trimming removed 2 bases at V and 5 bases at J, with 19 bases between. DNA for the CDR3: TGTGCCAGTAGTATAAAAGCGGGCAGGAACGGGTATCAGCCCCAGCATTTT. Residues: CASSIKAGRNGYQPQHF.

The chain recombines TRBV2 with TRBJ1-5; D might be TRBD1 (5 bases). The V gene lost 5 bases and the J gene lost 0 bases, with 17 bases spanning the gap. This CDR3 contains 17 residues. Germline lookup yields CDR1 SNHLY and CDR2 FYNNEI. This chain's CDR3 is CASSQIQTVTSNQPQHF. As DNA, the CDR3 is TGTGCCAGCAGTCAGATCCAGACAGTCACTAGCAATCAGCCCCAGCATTTT.

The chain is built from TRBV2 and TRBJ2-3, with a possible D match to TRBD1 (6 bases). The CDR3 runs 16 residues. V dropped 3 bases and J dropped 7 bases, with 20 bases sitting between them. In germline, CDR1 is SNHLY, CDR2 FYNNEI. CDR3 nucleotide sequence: TGTGCCAGCAGTGAGATAAGGGACAAACCTAGGAATACGCAGTATTTT. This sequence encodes CASSEIRDKPRNTQYF.

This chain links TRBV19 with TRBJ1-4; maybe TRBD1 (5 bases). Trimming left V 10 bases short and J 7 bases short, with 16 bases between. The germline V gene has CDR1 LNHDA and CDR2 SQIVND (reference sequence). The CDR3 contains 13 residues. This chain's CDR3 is CATRPGGSEKLFF. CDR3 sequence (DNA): TGTGCCACCCGGCCCGGGGGAAGTGAAAAACTGTTTTTT.

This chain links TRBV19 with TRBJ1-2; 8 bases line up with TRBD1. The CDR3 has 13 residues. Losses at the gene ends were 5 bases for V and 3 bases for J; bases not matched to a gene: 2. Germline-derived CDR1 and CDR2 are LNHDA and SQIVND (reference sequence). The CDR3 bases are TGTGCCAGTAGTCCGGGACAGGACTATGGCTACACCTTC. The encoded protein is CASSPGQDYGYTF.

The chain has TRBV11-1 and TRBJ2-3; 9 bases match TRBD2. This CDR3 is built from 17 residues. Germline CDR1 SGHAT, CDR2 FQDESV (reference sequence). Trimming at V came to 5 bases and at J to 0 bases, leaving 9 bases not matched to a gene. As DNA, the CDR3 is TGTGCCAGCAGCCCTATGAGCGGGGGGACTAGCACAGATACGCAGTATTTT. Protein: CASSPMSGGTSTDTQYF.

The CDR3 spells CASSFGNRAEAFF. DNA of the CDR3: TGTGCCAGCAGCTTCGGGAATCGGGCTGAAGCTTTCTTT. This chain connects TRBV5-4 to TRBJ1-1; the D is unclear. Germline V gene sequence: CDR1 SGHNT, CDR2 YYREEE (reference sequence). This CDR3 region has 13 residues. Trimming cost V 2 bases and J 6 bases, with 11 bases left between them.

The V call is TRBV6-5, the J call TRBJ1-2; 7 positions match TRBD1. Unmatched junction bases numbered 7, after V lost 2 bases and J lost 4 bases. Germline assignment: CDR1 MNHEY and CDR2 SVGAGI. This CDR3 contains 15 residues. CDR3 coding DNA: TGTGCCAGCAGTTACCTCAGGGGGGAATCCTATGGCTACACCTTC. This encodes CASSYLRGESYGYTF.

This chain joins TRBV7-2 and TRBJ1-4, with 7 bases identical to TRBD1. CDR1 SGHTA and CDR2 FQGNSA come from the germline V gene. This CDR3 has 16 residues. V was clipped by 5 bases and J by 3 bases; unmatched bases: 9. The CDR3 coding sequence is TGTGCCAGCAGCCGACAGGGAAGGAGAGCTAATGAAAAACTGTTTTTT. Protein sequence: CASSRQGRRANEKLFF.

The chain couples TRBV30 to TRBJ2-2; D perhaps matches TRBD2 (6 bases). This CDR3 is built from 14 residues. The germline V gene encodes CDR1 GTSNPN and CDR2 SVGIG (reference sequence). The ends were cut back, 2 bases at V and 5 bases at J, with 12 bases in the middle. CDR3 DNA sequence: TGTGCCTGGAGTTACGGGAGAGGGACCGGGGAGCTGTTTTTT. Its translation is CAWSYGRGTGELFF. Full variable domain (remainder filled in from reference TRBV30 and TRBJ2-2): SQTIHQWPATLVQPVGSPLSLECTVEGTSNPNLYWYRQAAGRGLQLLFYSVGIGQISSEVPQNLSASRPQDRQFILSSKKLLLSDSGFYLCAWSYGRGTGELFFGEGSRLTVL.